The rows below give T cell receptor beta chains drawn from one sample of a study of cytomegalovirus exposure and HLA in healthy donors. Sequencing used immunoSEQ multiplex PCR; TCRdb keeps in-frame clones, though not all of them. The sample yields around 140,000 clones, almost 80% seen once. The sequencing input was PBMCs. Receptors originate from a female donor in good health and CMV-seronegative. The CDR3 runs from the conserved cysteine through the conserved F or W. The order of the fields is clone size, J gene, D gene, V gene, CDR3 protein, CDR3 DNA. The D gene is left open where the match is weak. Clone size is shown for a subset of rows, as once, few, many or a class of expanded clone.

few | TRBJ1-2 | TRBD1 | TRBV30 | CAWSEAGGGGYGYTF | TGTGCCTGGAGTGAGGCAGGGGGCGGCGGCTATGGCTACACCTTC
few | TRBJ2-7 | TRBD2 | TRBV6-5 | CASSYSGGSPYEQYF | TGTGCCAGCAGTTACTCGGGGGGGAGCCCCTACGAGCAGTACTTC
. | TRBJ2-7 | TRBD2 | TRBV27 | CASSLLAEPYEQYF | TGTGCCAGCAGTTTACTAGCGGAGCCCTACGAGCAGTACTTC
once | TRBJ2-5 | . | TRBV2 | CASRGSQETQYF | TGTGCCAGCAGGGGCAGCCAAGAGACCCAGTACTTC
. | TRBJ2-7 | . | TRBV28 | CASSSLGGLYEQYF | TGTGCCAGCAGTTCCCTCGGGGGGCTGTACGAGCAGTACTTC
. | TRBJ2-2 | TRBD1 | TRBV9 | CASSPGDRGTGELFF | TGTGCCAGCAGCCCAGGGGACAGGGGGACCGGGGAGCTGTTTTTT
. | TRBJ1-5 | . | TRBV19 | CASSNPMGNQPQHF | TGTGCCAGTAGTAATCCTATGGGCAATCAGCCCCAGCATTTT
. | TRBJ1-5 | . | TRBV28 | CASGGQIYQPQHF | TGTGCCAGCGGGGGACAAATTTATCAGCCCCAGCATTTT
. | TRBJ2-7 | TRBD2 | TRBV18 | CASSKLAGSYEQYF | TGTGCCAGCTCAAAACTAGCGGGATCCTACGAGCAGTACTTC
. | TRBJ2-1 | TRBD2 | TRBV5-1 | CASRPGLASSYNEQFF | TGCGCCAGCAGGCCGGGACTAGCGAGCTCCTACAATGAGCAGTTCTTC
. | TRBJ2-7 | . | TRBV6-5 | CASSYSGRSSYEQYF | TGTGCCAGCAGTTACTCGGGCCGAAGCTCCTACGAGCAGTACTTC
. | TRBJ1-1 | . | TRBV27 | CASSTSGFPTEAFF | TGTGCCAGCAGTACCTCAGGGTTTCCCACTGAAGCTTTCTTT
. | TRBJ2-5 | . | TRBV9 | CASSAMTGEETQYF | TGTGCCAGCAGCGCGATGACAGGAGAAGAGACCCAGTACTTC
. | TRBJ2-1 | . | TRBV11-3 | CASSFTRLLAGYNEQFF | TGTGCCAGCAGCTTTACTCGCCTACTCGCGGGGTACAATGAGCAGTTCTTC
. | TRBJ2-7 | TRBD1 | TRBV19 | CASSINGQGAYEQYF | TGTGCCAGTAGTATCAATGGACAGGGGGCTTACGAGCAGTACTTC
. | TRBJ2-3 | TRBD2 | TRBV15 | CATSVAGTTRSTDTQYF | TGTGCCACCAGCGTTGCGGGGACTACCCGTAGCACAGATACGCAGTATTTT
few | TRBJ1-2 | . | TRBV6-5 | CASRTGSPAGYTF | TGTGCCAGCAGGACCGGGTCGCCCGCTGGCTACACCTTC
. | TRBJ1-4 | TRBD1 | TRBV5-1 | CASSSLPGQGNEKLFF | TGCGCCAGCAGCTCTCTACCGGGACAGGGGAATGAAAAACTGTTTTTT
. | TRBJ1-1 | . | TRBV28 | CASSLDGGYTEAFF | TGTGCCAGCAGTTTAGATGGCGGTTACACTGAAGCTTTCTTT
. | TRBJ2-7 | TRBD1 | TRBV30 | CAWSGTGGYEQYF | TGTGCCTGGAGCGGGACAGGGGGCTACGAGCAGTACTTC
. | TRBJ2-1 | . | TRBV4-2 | CASSQSGEQFF | TGTGCCAGCAGCCAGTCGGGGGAGCAGTTCTTC
. | TRBJ2-7 | . | TRBV21-1 | CASSASPGQAPGYEQYF | TGTGCCAGCAGCGCATCCCCGGGACAGGCTCCAGGGTACGAGCAGTACTTC
once | TRBJ1-2 | . | TRBV28 | CASSLSGGDYGYTF | TGTGCCAGCAGTTTATCTGGGGGGGACTATGGCTACACCTTC
. | TRBJ2-7 | TRBD2 | TRBV9 | CASSAASGGAHEQYF | TGTGCCAGCAGCGCTGCTAGCGGAGGCGCCCACGAGCAGTACTTC
. | TRBJ1-1 | . | TRBV28 | CASRVGGGDTEAFF | TGTGCCAGCAGGGTCGGAGGGGGGGACACTGAAGCTTTCTTT
. | TRBJ2-2 | TRBD2 | TRBV7-7 | CASGVSGDAGELFF | TGTGCTAGCGGGGTTAGCGGCGACGCCGGGGAGCTGTTTTTT
. | TRBJ1-6 | . | TRBV5-6 | CASSRGDSPLHF | TGTGCCAGCAGCCGGGGAGATTCACCCCTCCACTTT
. | TRBJ1-5 | TRBD1 | TRBV7-2 | CASSLDRGLGQPQHF | TGTGCCAGCAGCTTGGACAGGGGATTGGGTCAGCCCCAGCATTTT
. | TRBJ2-2 | . | TRBV5-6 | CASSLTGLSGELFF | TGTGCCAGCAGCTTGACAGGGTTGAGCGGGGAGCTGTTTTTT
. | TRBJ2-1 | TRBD1 | TRBV28 | CASSLNSTGQGVDEQFF | TGTGCCAGCAGTTTGAACTCTACGGGACAGGGGGTTGATGAGCAGTTCTTC
. | TRBJ2-5 | . | TRBV7-6 | CASSLRTAQETQYF | TGTGCCAGCAGCTTACGGACAGCCCAAGAGACCCAGTACTTC
. | TRBJ2-3 | . | TRBV7-8 | CASSTYGRGSTDTQYF | TGTGCCAGCAGCACCTACGGACGGGGTAGCACAGATACGCAGTATTTT
. | TRBJ2-3 | . | TRBV9 | CASSVGVGGSDTQYF | TGTGCCAGCAGCGTAGGGGTTGGGGGGTCAGATACGCAGTATTTT
. | TRBJ2-5 | TRBD1 | TRBV11-2 | CASSSPGTGEETQYF | TGTGCCAGCAGCTCCCCCGGGACAGGGGAAGAGACCCAGTACTTC
few | TRBJ2-1 | TRBD1 | TRBV9 | CASSVGDSPSYNEQFF | TGTGCCAGCAGCGTAGGGGACAGTCCATCCTACAATGAGCAGTTCTTC
. | TRBJ2-2 | TRBD2 | TRBV27 | CASSLSGGTGELFF | TGTGCCAGCAGTTTGTCGGGGGGCACCGGGGAGCTGTTTTTT